One and the same sample provided the 17 T cell receptor beta chains below, sequenced in a study of T-cell reconstitution after alpha-beta-depleted transplantation in children. As it was prepared, the TCRbeta library received unique molecular identifiers. TCRdb analysed the PCR reads with MiXCR anew, one entry per CDR3 protein. The repertoire holds about 1,000,000 distinct CDR3 sequences, with about 29% as singletons. The starting material was PBMCs, mostly from graft donor cells, obtained 360 days after TCRalphabeta/CD19-depleted stem cell transplant. The origin of the receptors is a boy under two years old who had a stem cell transplant for SCID, so the T cells may come from the graft donor.

The V call is TRBV5-1, the J call TRBJ1-3, with D possibly TRBD1 on 5 matching bases. The CDR3 has 15 residues. Trimming pared 4 bases from V and 0 bases from J, leaving 11 bases between. CDR1 and CDR2 (germline): SGHRS, YFSETQ. The CDR3 is CASSTSGSSGNTIYF. In DNA form, the CDR3 reads TGCGCCAGCAGCACCTCAGGGAGCTCTGGAAACACCATATATTTT. Full variable domain (outside the CDR3, taken from reference TRBV5-1 and TRBJ1-3): KAGVTQTPRYLIKTRGQQVTLSCSPISGHRSVSWYQQTPGQGLQFLFEYFSETQRNKGNFPGRFSGRQFSNSRSEMNVSTLELGDSALYLCASSTSGSSGNTIYFGEGSWLTVV.

This clonotype was seen a handful of times. The chain employs TRBV11-2 and TRBJ2-1, with no clear D. CDR1 is SGHAT and CDR2 is FQNNGV in the germline V gene. This CDR3 has 11 amino acids. V lost 1 base to trimming and J lost 9 bases, with 4 bases between them. The CDR3 is CASSLVFEQFF. The CDR3 bases are TGTGCCAGCAGCTTAGTCTTTGAGCAGTTCTTC.

The chain is built from TRBV20-1 and TRBJ2-7; 8 nucleotides align to TRBD2. The ends lost 5 bases at V and 2 bases at J; junction bases unmatched: 5. CDR1 is DFQATT and CDR2 is SNEGSKA in the germline V gene (reference sequence). CDR3 size: 13 residues. CDR3 in DNA: TGCAGTGCTGCCACTAGCGGCACCTACGAGCAGTACTTC. This sequence encodes CSAATSGTYEQYF.

This clonotype has just a few counts. This rearrangement joins TRBV29-1 to TRBJ2-7; D uncertain. This CDR3 comprises 12 residues. Germline assignment: CDR1 SQVTM and CDR2 ANQGSEA. The V end was cut by 1 base, the J end by 6 bases, with 10 bases between. The CDR3: CSVEGNGGEQYF. CDR3 bases: TGCAGCGTTGAAGGCAACGGCGGCGAGCAGTACTTC.

This clonotype was seen only a few times. This chain connects TRBV7-8 to TRBJ2-5; a possible D gene is TRBD2 (5 bases). V gave up 0 bases and J gave up 0 bases, with 20 bases separating them. CDR1 is SGHVS, CDR2 FQNEAQ, per germline. CDR3 length equals 19 residues. The CDR3 DNA reads TGTGCCAGCAGCTTAGCCCTTGATGGGGAGACACTTCACCAAGAGACCCAGTACTTC. This translates into CASSLALDGETLHQETQYF.

V gene TRBV4-3 combines with J gene TRBJ2-3; no clear D. In germline, CDR1 is LGHNA, CDR2 YSLEER. The V gene lost 0 bases and the J gene lost 4 bases, with 8 bases spanning the gap. The CDR3 covers 14 residues. The CDR3 sequence is CASSQEGRADTQYF. In DNA, the CDR3 is TGCGCCAGCAGCCAAGAGGGCCGGGCAGATACGCAGTATTTT.

The V and J genes are TRBV29-1 and TRBJ2-1, with D possibly matching TRBD1 (7 bases). V was shortened by 4 bases and J by 8 bases, with 21 bases between the two germline ends. Germline values: CDR1 SQVTM, CDR2 ANQGSEA. The length of the CDR3 is 15 residues. The DNA for the CDR3 is TGCAGCGTTGTTTTAACGGGGGCCAGGGGGGATGAGCAGTTCTTC. Protein sequence: CSVVLTGARGDEQFF.

The rearrangement uses TRBV7-9 and TRBJ1-3; the D is unclear. The germline V gene encodes CDR1 SEHNR and CDR2 FQNEAQ (reference sequence). V lost 5 bases, J lost 0 bases, and 11 bases lay in between. This CDR3 spans 15 amino acids. The CDR3 DNA follows: TGTGCCAGCAGCCCAGTAAGGACCTCTGGAAACACCATATATTTT. As protein: CASSPVRTSGNTIYF.

This clonotype was seen more than once but under ten times. The chain uses TRBV9 and TRBJ2-1; no clear D gene. V gave up 0 bases and J gave up 3 bases, with 13 bases separating them. This CDR3 contains 16 residues. Germline V gives CDR1 SGDLS, CDR2 YYNGEE. The CDR3 DNA reads as TGTGCCAGCAGCGTAGGGATAGCCTCCAACTACAATGAGCAGTTCTTC. Residues: CASSVGIASNYNEQFF.

V is TRBV4-2 and J is TRBJ2-3; possible D gene TRBD2, 6 bases. There are 15 residues in the CDR3. V was cut by 5 bases and J by 1 base, with 13 bases left in between. Germline CDR1 and CDR2: LGHNA and YNFKEQ. The DNA for the CDR3 is TGTGCCAGCAGCACCCGGGGGTTACGCACAGATACGCAGTATTTT. Protein product: CASSTRGLRTDTQYF.

This clonotype came up a few times. For the CDR3, the DNA is TGCAGTGCCCAAACAGGGGTTTTGGACACCTTC. Translation gives CSAQTGVLDTF. The V call is TRBV20-1, the J call TRBJ1-2; 7 positions match TRBD1. This CDR3 region has 11 residues. The J segment lost 12 bases and the V segment lost 6 bases, leaving 10 bases of the junction unmatched. CDR1 DFQATT and CDR2 SNEGSKA come from the germline V gene (reference sequence).

This clonotype was observed a handful of times. The genes are TRBV2 and TRBJ2-1; D gene unclear. The CDR3 covers 12 residues. Germline V gives CDR1 SNHLY, CDR2 FYNNEI. Trimming pared 2 bases from V and 13 bases from J, leaving 12 bases between. The CDR3 DNA is TGTGCCAGCAGTGAATTCCAGACCGGCCAGTTCTTC. It is translated as CASSEFQTGQFF.

This chain connects TRBV2 to TRBJ2-7; 10 bases agree with TRBD1. The J segment lost 6 bases and the V segment lost 6 bases, leaving 5 bases of the junction unmatched. The V gene's germline CDR1 is SNHLY and CDR2 FYNNEI. The CDR3 length is 13 residues. This CDR3 is CASRDRGVSEQYF. Here the CDR3 DNA reads TGTGCCAGCAGGGACAGGGGGGTGAGCGAGCAGTACTTC.

The chain couples TRBV2 to TRBJ1-1, with D tentatively TRBD1 (5 bases). Trimming took 2 bases from V and 4 from J, leaving 17 bases between them. This CDR3 is built from 16 residues. From germline, CDR1 is SNHLY and CDR2 FYNNEI. The DNA for the CDR3 is TGTGCCAGCAGTGAACCGCCGAAGGGAAGGGGCACTGAAGCTTTCTTT. This sequence encodes CASSEPPKGRGTEAFF.

This sequence joins TRBV5-1 and TRBJ2-7; D is perhaps TRBD1 (5 bases). Trimming took off 0 bases at V and 3 bases at J, with 16 bases between the two ends. This CDR3 is 16 amino acids long. From germline, CDR1 is SGHRS and CDR2 YFSETQ. CDR3 loop: CASSLASTGRIYEQYF. The CDR3 DNA follows: TGCGCCAGCAGCTTGGCCTCTACAGGCCGAATCTACGAGCAGTACTTC.

The chain recombines TRBV2 with TRBJ2-3; no reliable D call. V lost 8 bases to trimming and J lost 4 bases, with 19 bases between them. This CDR3 has 15 amino acids. Germline V gene lookup returns CDR1 SNHLY and CDR2 FYNNEI. The CDR3 region is CASLEMGFSPDTQYF. CDR3 sequence (DNA): TGTGCCAGCCTCGAAATGGGGTTCTCCCCAGATACGCAGTATTTT.

The rearrangement uses TRBV5-1 and TRBJ2-5; 9 nucleotides line up with TRBD1. Germline V gene sequence: CDR1 SGHRS, CDR2 YFSETQ. With V trimmed by 3 bases and J by 4 bases, 7 bases remained unmatched. The CDR3 loop spans 15 amino acids. The CDR3 sequence: CASSWGDRVGETQYF. DNA of the CDR3: TGCGCCAGCAGCTGGGGGGACAGGGTTGGAGAGACCCAGTACTTC.